A single sample is the source of the 13 T cell receptor beta chains below, sequenced in a study of cytomegalovirus exposure and HLA in healthy donors. PCR used 60 Vbeta primers and 13 Jbeta primers. The repertoire was sequenced with immunoSEQ multiplex PCR; TCRdb's copy has only in-frame clones and lacks some. The table shows 250,000 to 350,000 clones, with about four fifths occurring only once. Sample: PBMCs. These TCRs come from a girl aged 2-10 years in good health and CMV-seronegative.

The J gene is TRBJ1-5, the V gene TRBV4-1; no definite D call. Trimming removed 3 bases from V and 1 base from J, with 7 bases in between. The CDR3 length is 14 residues. The germline CDR1 and CDR2 sequences are MGHRA and YSYEKL. The DNA for the CDR3 is TGCGCCAGCAGCCAGAAACAGAGCAATCAGCCCCAGCATTTT. It codes for CASSQKQSNQPQHF.

The chain has TRBV6-1 and TRBJ2-3, with 8 nucleotides matching TRBD2. V gave up 8 bases and J gave up 2 bases; unmatched junction bases: 9. Germline V CDR1 and CDR2: MNHNS, SASEGT. CDR3 length: 15 residues. For the CDR3, the DNA is TGTGCCAGCCCTCGAGCGGGAGCCAACACAGATACGCAGTATTTT. It translates to CASPRAGANTDTQYF.

The V gene is TRBV15, the J gene TRBJ1-1; D not resolved. The CDR3 has 11 residues. CDR1 and CDR2 (germline): LNHNV, YYDKDF (reference sequence). The V gene lost 9 bases and the J gene lost 0 bases, with 5 bases spanning the gap. The DNA for the CDR3 is TGTGCCACGCAGGTGAACACTGAAGCTTTCTTT. Residues: CATQVNTEAFF.

V and J are TRBV28 and TRBJ1-3; weak D call: TRBD1 (5 bases). The germline gives CDR1 MDHEN, CDR2 SYDVKM. Trimming stripped 5 bases from V and 2 bases from J, with 10 bases between. The CDR3 has 14 residues. As DNA, the CDR3 is TGTGCCAGCAGTCCCGGGACTCCTGGAAACACCATATATTTT. Translated: CASSPGTPGNTIYF.

V is TRBV6-1 and J is TRBJ1-2, with 7 bases identical to TRBD1. CDR3 length: 16 residues. Germline values: CDR1 MNHNS, CDR2 SASEGT. The V segment lost 2 bases and the J segment 7 bases; nucleotides outside the gene matches: 13. In nucleotides, the CDR3 is TGTGCCAGCAGTGAAACCCAGACAGGGAAATACGGTGGCTACACCTTC. Its translation is CASSETQTGKYGGYTF.

The chain couples TRBV14 to TRBJ2-7, with 9 nucleotides matching TRBD1. Looked up from germline, CDR1 is SGHDN and CDR2 is FVKESK. This CDR3 region has 20 residues. V was clipped by 0 bases and J by 5 bases; unmatched bases: 20. For the CDR3, the DNA is TGTGCCAGCAGCCAAGATAGGAGGGACAGGGACCGCAAGACGTCAAACGAGCAGTACTTC. Translated: CASSQDRRDRDRKTSNEQYF.

CDR3 sequence: CASSLTGLWSPLHF. CDR3 bases: TGTGCCAGCAGTTTGACAGGGCTGTGGTCACCCCTCCACTTT. The chain has TRBV28 and TRBJ1-6, with 7 nucleotides matching TRBD1. CDR1 and CDR2 from the germline V gene are MDHEN and SYDVKM. J gave up 10 bases and V 3 bases, and 6 bases lay outside the gene matches. CDR3 size: 14 residues.

J is TRBJ2-7 and V is TRBV11-2; D is possibly TRBD1 (6 bases). The CDR3 totals 14 residues. Trimming pared 3 bases from V and 1 base from J, leaving 10 bases between. Germline V lookup: CDR1 SGHAT, CDR2 FQNNGV. This CDR3 is CASSFPTGSYEQYF. CDR3 DNA: TGTGCCAGCAGCTTTCCTACAGGGTCCTACGAGCAGTACTTC.

This chain links TRBV9 with TRBJ2-1, with 9 bases matching TRBD2. The CDR3 spans 15 residues. Looked up from germline, CDR1 is SGDLS and CDR2 is YYNGEE. The V segment lost 6 bases and the J segment 4 bases; nucleotides outside the gene matches: 8. The CDR3 reads CASTVGLATYNEQFF. In nucleotides, the CDR3 is TGTGCCAGCACCGTTGGACTAGCGACGTACAATGAGCAGTTCTTC.

This clone was detected a few times. This chain joins TRBV9 and TRBJ1-2, with 8 bases identical to TRBD1. Germline CDR1 reads SGDLS; CDR2 reads YYNGEE. The CDR3 has 16 amino acids. Trimming at V came to 5 bases and at J to 7 bases, leaving 16 bases not matched to a gene. The CDR3 DNA reads TGTGCCAGCAGTGGAAAACCGGGACAGGCTAGTCTTGGCTACACCTTC. Translating gives CASSGKPGQASLGYTF. Full variable domain (remainder filled in from reference TRBV9 and TRBJ1-2): DSGVTQTPKHLITATGQRVTLRCSPRSGDLSVYWYQQSLDQGLQFLIQYYNGEERAKGNILERFSAQQFPDLHSELNLSSLELGDSALYFCASSGKPGQASLGYTFGSGTRLTVV.

V is TRBV28 and J is TRBJ2-7; 9 positions agree with TRBD1. Germline V gene lookup returns CDR1 MDHEN and CDR2 SYDVKM. Unmatched junction bases numbered 9, after V lost 6 bases and J lost 3 bases. The CDR3 has 15 amino acids. Here the CDR3 reads CASRPPQGAIYEQYF. The CDR3 region has the DNA TGTGCCAGCAGGCCTCCACAGGGGGCCATCTACGAGCAGTACTTC. The whole variable domain, remainder taken from reference TRBV28 and TRBJ2-7, is DVKVTQSSRYLVKRTGEKVFLECVQDMDHENMFWYRQDPGLGLRLIYFSYDVKMKEKGDIPEGYSVSREKKERFSLILESASTNQTSMYLCASRPPQGAIYEQYFGPGTRLTVT.

The chain uses TRBV6-4 and TRBJ2-3, with 8 nucleotides matching TRBD1. The CDR3 loop spans 17 amino acids. The V segment lost 6 bases and the J segment 6 bases; nucleotides outside the gene matches: 17. Per germline, CDR1 MRHNA and CDR2 SNTAGT. In DNA form, the CDR3 reads TGTGCCAGCAGCCCAAAACCGCAGGGGGCTGGTGCGGATACGCAGTATTTT. Protein: CASSPKPQGAGADTQYF.

This clone was counted once. This sequence joins TRBV4-1 and TRBJ1-1, with unresolved D. The CDR3 spans 15 residues. V lost 7 bases, J lost 2 bases, and 17 bases lay in between. The germline CDR1 and CDR2 sequences are MGHRA and YSYEKL. In nucleotides, the CDR3 is TGCGCCAGCAAGGTAAGCGGCAGACCCAACACTGAAGCTTTCTTT. Translating it yields CASKVSGRPNTEAFF.